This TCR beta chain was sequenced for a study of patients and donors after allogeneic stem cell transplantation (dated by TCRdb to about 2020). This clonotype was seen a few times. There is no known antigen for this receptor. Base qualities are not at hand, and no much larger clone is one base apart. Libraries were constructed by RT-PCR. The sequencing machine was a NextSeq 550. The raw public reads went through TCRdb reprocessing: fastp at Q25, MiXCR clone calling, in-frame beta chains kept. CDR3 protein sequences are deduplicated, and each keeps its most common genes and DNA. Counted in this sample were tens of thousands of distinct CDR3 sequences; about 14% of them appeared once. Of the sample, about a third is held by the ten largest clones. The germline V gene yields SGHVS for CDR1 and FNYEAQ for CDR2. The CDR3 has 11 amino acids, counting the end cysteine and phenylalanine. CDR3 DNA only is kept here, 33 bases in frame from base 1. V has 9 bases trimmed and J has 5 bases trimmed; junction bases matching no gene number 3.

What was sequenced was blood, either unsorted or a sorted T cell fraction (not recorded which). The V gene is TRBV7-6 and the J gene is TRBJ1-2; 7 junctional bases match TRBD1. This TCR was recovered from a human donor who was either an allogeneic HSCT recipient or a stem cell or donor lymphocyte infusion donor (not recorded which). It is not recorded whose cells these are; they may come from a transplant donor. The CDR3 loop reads CARQGIYGYTF. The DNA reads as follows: TGTGCCAGACAGGGGATTTATGGCTACACCTTC.